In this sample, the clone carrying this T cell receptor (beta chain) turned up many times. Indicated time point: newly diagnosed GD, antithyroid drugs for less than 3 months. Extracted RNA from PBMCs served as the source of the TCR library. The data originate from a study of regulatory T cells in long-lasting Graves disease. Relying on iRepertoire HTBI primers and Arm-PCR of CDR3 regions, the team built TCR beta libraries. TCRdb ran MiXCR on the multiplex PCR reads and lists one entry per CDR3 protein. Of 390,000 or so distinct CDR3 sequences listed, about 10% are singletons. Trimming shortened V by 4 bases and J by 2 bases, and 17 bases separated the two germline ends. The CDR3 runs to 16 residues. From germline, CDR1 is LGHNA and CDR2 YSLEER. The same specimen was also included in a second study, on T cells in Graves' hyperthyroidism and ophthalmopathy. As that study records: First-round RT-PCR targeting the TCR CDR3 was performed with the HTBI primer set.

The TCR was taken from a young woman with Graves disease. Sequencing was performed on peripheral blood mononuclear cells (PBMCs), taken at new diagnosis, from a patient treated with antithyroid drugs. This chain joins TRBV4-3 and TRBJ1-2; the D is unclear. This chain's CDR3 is CASSPRLTVTNYGYTF. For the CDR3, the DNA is TGCGCCAGCAGCCCTCGACTTACAGTGACGAACTATGGCTACACCTTC.